This T cell receptor beta chain derives from a study of cytomegalovirus exposure and HLA in healthy donors. PCR was performed using 60 Vbeta and 13 Jbeta primers. The repertoire was sequenced with immunoSEQ multiplex PCR; TCRdb's copy has only in-frame clones and lacks some. The sample lists about 210,000 clones, about four fifths occurring once. Among the donors, all were healthy bone marrow donors. CDR1 is SGHVS, CDR2 FNYEAQ, per germline. This CDR3 has 18 residues. Germline trimming cut 3 bases from V and 0 bases from J; bases unmatched to any gene: 14. Study-level findings and limits: Later analysis identified a missense DCLRE1C variant that was linked to TCR beta V- and J-gene trimming. There were reportedly fewer N-insertions in an Asian-associated ancestry cluster than the approximately 630-donor mean, in a later analysis. Cytomegalovirus-associated TCR beta chains were listed, numbering roughly 150.

Turning to this clone: As yet, its antigen is unknown.

The clonotype originates from a man between 40 and 49 years old in good health and CMV-seropositive. The sequenced sample was PBMCs. The V gene is TRBV7-6, the J gene TRBJ2-7; TRBD2 matches at 7 bases. CDR3 sequence (DNA): TGTGCCAGCAGCTTGGCCCCCCCCTCCAGCGGGACCTCCTACGAGCAGTACTTC. It translates to CASSLAPPSSGTSYEQYF.